This T cell receptor beta chain appears in the sequencing data of a study of CD8 T cells in ankylosing spondylitis. Of note for this clonotype: As yet, its antigen is unknown.

Findings and limits, study-wide: Characteristic of ankylosing spondylitis blood, it appeared, was a TCR beta motif comprising 7 to 9 highly homologous variants.

The V gene's germline CDR1 is SEHNR and CDR2 FQNEAQ (reference sequence). Trimming stripped 5 bases from V and 7 bases from J, with 18 bases between. The CDR3 contains 14 residues. The TCR beta libraries were generated through quantitative 5'-RACE incorporating molecular barcodes. TCRdb fed the 5' RACE reads into MiXCR, producing one record per CDR3 protein. The sample holds roughly 250,000 distinct CDR3 sequences; around 7.8% are singletons and the top ten take 6.8%. J is TRBJ2-7 and V is TRBV7-9; possible D gene TRBD2, 5 bases. What was sequenced was blood, either unsorted or a sorted T cell fraction (not recorded which). This clonotype was obtained from a male donor with ankylosing spondylitis or in good health (not recorded which). This chain's CDR3 is CASSLPYSGGEQYF. The CDR3 DNA follows: TGTGCCAGCAGCCTACCGTACTCTGGAGGAGAGCAGTACTTC.